One sample yielded the 15 T cell receptor beta chains listed below, sequenced in a study of T-cell reconstitution after alpha-beta-depleted transplantation in children. Preparation of the TCRbeta library used unique molecular identifiers. Using its own MiXCR run on the PCR reads, TCRdb lists one record per CDR3 protein. The sample holds 120,000 to 150,000 distinct CDR3 sequences, about 9% seen once. The input for sequencing was PBMCs, mostly from graft donor cells, taken 180 days after TCRalphabeta/CD19-depleted stem cell transplant. These receptors all come from a female patient aged 2 to 10 who had a stem cell transplant for congenital amegakaryocytic thrombocytopenia, so the T cells may come from the graft donor.

The sample holds many counts of this clonotype. The V gene is TRBV28, the J gene TRBJ1-2; 8 bases align to TRBD1. Germline V lookup: CDR1 MDHEN, CDR2 SYDVKM. Germline trimming cut 4 bases from V and 3 bases from J; bases unmatched to any gene: 7. This CDR3 is built from 15 residues. CDR3: CASSSAGQGDYGYTF. DNA of the CDR3: TGTGCCAGCAGTTCAGCTGGACAGGGCGACTATGGCTACACCTTC.

There are a few counts of this clonotype. This rearrangement joins TRBV4-1 to TRBJ2-2; 10 nucleotides line up with TRBD1. J gave up 4 bases and V 3 bases, and 5 bases lay outside the gene matches. The CDR3 length is 16 residues. From germline, CDR1 is MGHRA and CDR2 YSYEKL. The CDR3 spells CASSHTGTGVTGELFF. The DNA of the CDR3 is TGCGCCAGCAGCCATACCGGGACAGGGGTCACCGGGGAGCTGTTTTTT.

This clonotype was recorded many times. This chain connects TRBV7-8 to TRBJ1-6, with D hard to call. V dropped 1 base and J dropped 1 base, with 5 bases sitting between them. The CDR3 runs 15 residues. Germline V CDR1 and CDR2: SGHVS, FQNEAQ. CDR3 residues: CASSLGASYNSPLHF. The CDR3, as DNA: TGTGCCAGCAGCTTAGGGGCATCCTATAATTCACCCCTCCACTTT.

A word on this clonotype: Possible read error: a much larger clone is one base away. V usage is TRBV12-3 or TRBV12-4 and J usage is TRBJ2-1, with TRBD2 matching over 14 bases. The CDR3 sequence is 14 residues long. The CDR3 sequence: CASSSGLAGVEHFF. The CDR3 DNA reads as TGTGCCAGCAGTTCGGGACTAGCGGGAGTTGAGCATTTCTTC.

This clonotype was counted many times. This chain joins TRBV7-2 and TRBJ2-7, with 12 bases that match TRBD2. The J segment lost 4 bases and the V segment lost 6 bases, leaving 7 bases of the junction unmatched. This CDR3 spans 15 amino acids. The germline CDR1 and CDR2 sequences are SGHTA and FQGNSA. CDR3 in amino acids: CASRPGLAGRYEQYF. The CDR3 nucleotides read TGTGCCAGCAGGCCAGGACTAGCGGGACGATACGAGCAGTACTTC.

V is TRBV10-3 and J is TRBJ2-5, with 8 bases identical to TRBD1. V lost 5 bases, J lost 2 bases, and 4 bases stayed unmatched. Germline V gene data show CDR1 as ENHRY and CDR2 as SYGVKD. The CDR3 is 14 residues long. CDR3 protein: CAISSGGEQETQYF. The CDR3, as DNA: TGTGCCATCAGTTCAGGGGGCGAACAAGAGACCCAGTACTTC.

Ten or more counts support this clonotype. V and J are TRBV29-1 and TRBJ2-5; TRBD1 matches at 9 bases. CDR3 length: 16 residues. V dropped 4 bases and J dropped 5; count of bases not matched to a gene: 14. Germline V gives CDR1 SQVTM, CDR2 ANQGSEA. The CDR3: CSVAGQGVEVEETQYF. In nucleotides, the CDR3 is TGCAGCGTTGCGGGACAGGGAGTTGAGGTCGAGGAGACCCAGTACTTC.

This clonotype was detected many times. V usage is TRBV6-1 and J usage is TRBJ2-1, with 9 bases identical to TRBD2. The J segment lost 4 bases and the V segment lost 5 bases, leaving 9 bases of the junction unmatched. CDR1 is MNHNS and CDR2 is SASEGT in the germline V gene. The CDR3 length is 16 residues. The DNA of the CDR3 is TGTGCCAGCAGTCAAACTAGCGGGCGGTTTTACAATGAGCAGTTCTTC. It specifies CASSQTSGRFYNEQFF.

In its sample, this clonotype was seen a few times. The chain carries TRBV2 and TRBJ2-1, with D uncertain. Per germline, CDR1 SNHLY and CDR2 FYNNEI. The CDR3 runs 15 residues. Deletions cut 7 bases from V and 3 bases from J, with 16 bases between. The CDR3 bases are TGTGCCAGCAACCCCTCAGGCGGCCTCTACAATGAGCAGTTCTTC. Amino acid sequence: CASNPSGGLYNEQFF.

This clonotype was seen more than once but under ten times. V gene TRBV20-1 combines with J gene TRBJ2-1; the D gene is possibly TRBD2 (6 bases). Trimming left V 2 bases short and J 3 bases short, with 11 bases between. Germline CDR1 DFQATT, CDR2 SNEGSKA (reference sequence). This CDR3 is built from 14 residues. The CDR3 DNA is TGCAGTGCTAGAATGGGGGACTTCTACAATGAGCAGTTCTTC. Protein product: CSARMGDFYNEQFF.

This clonotype has a count of ten or more. The V gene is TRBV12-3 or TRBV12-4, the J gene TRBJ2-5; D unclear. CDR3 length: 13 residues. Trimming took 3 bases from V and 5 from J, leaving 10 bases between them. The CDR3 DNA reads as TGTGCCAGCAGTTTCAGGAGCGCGGAGACCCAGTACTTC. This translates into CASSFRSAETQYF.

This clonotype was recorded many times. The chain recombines TRBV11-1 with TRBJ1-5; D is undetermined. The V end was cut by 0 bases, the J end by 4 bases, with 4 bases between. Germline assignment: CDR1 SGHAT and CDR2 FQDESV (reference sequence). The CDR3 is 13 amino acids. The CDR3 loop reads CASSLARNQPQHF. In nucleotides, the CDR3 is TGTGCCAGCAGCTTAGCGCGAAATCAGCCCCAGCATTTT.

This clonotype came up many times. V gene TRBV24-1 combines with J gene TRBJ2-2; D not certain. V lost 9 bases and J lost 4, with 14 bases in between. Germline loops: CDR1 KGHDR, CDR2 SFDVKD. The CDR3 extends over 14 amino acids. CDR3 sequence: CATERTAGTGELFF. The CDR3 DNA reads as TGTGCCACCGAGAGGACGGCAGGCACCGGGGAGCTGTTTTTT.

This clonotype was detected only a few times. CDR3 DNA sequence: TGTGCCAGCAGCCCGTCCACAGGGGGAAACACCATATATTTT. This translates into CASSPSTGGNTIYF. This rearrangement joins TRBV13 to TRBJ1-3, with TRBD1 as a possible D gene (6 bases). V lost 5 bases, J lost 4 bases, and 12 bases lay in between. The V gene's germline CDR1 is PRHDT and CDR2 FYEKMQ (reference sequence). The CDR3 loop spans 14 amino acids.

The CDR3 spells CSARLAGRLASTDTQYF. CDR3 coding DNA: TGCAGTGCTAGACTAGCGGGTAGACTAGCTAGCACAGATACGCAGTATTTT. The rearrangement links TRBV20-1 to TRBJ2-3; TRBD2 agrees at 8 bases. The V gene's germline CDR1 is DFQATT and CDR2 SNEGSKA (reference sequence). There are 17 residues in the CDR3. Trimming took 2 bases from V and 0 from J; bases not matched to a gene: 10.